This is a list of T cell receptor beta chains from one sample in a study of response to subunit inactivated influenza vaccine. TCRdb re-called the RT-PCR reads through MiXCR, storing one row per CDR3 protein. The repertoire holds about 570,000 distinct CDR3 sequences, around 11% seen once, with roughly 11% in the top ten. The sample was also linked to a second study, of T cells expressing NK-cell markers.

The material was PBMCs from blood, obtained on the day of vaccination. The receptors were gathered from a man over 45 who received an inactivated influenza vaccine. Each CDR3 is given with its conserved first and last residue. The D gene is left open where the match is weak. Some rows have no size entry. The others give once, few or many, or a class for an expanded clone.

abundance: .
v_gene: TRBV4-3
d_gene: TRBD2
j_gene: TRBJ2-7
CDR3nt: TGCGCCAGCAGCCAAGATTACCAGCGGGGCTACTACGAGCAGTACTTC
CDR3aa: CASSQDYQRGYYEQYF

abundance: .
v_gene: TRBV28
d_gene: .
j_gene: TRBJ2-1
CDR3nt: TGTGCCACTCGTCCCGGGGGGCTATTAAATGAGCAGTTCTTC
CDR3aa: CATRPGGLLNEQFF

abundance: .
v_gene: TRBV3-1
d_gene: TRBD2
j_gene: TRBJ2-1
CDR3nt: TGTGCCAGCAGCCAAGCGGCTAGCGGGATAGTTTCCGGTGAGCAGTTCTTC
CDR3aa: CASSQAASGIVSGEQFF

abundance: .
v_gene: TRBV7-2
d_gene: .
j_gene: TRBJ2-6
CDR3nt: TGTGCCAGCAGCTTAGCCGACATTTCTGGGGCCAACGTCCTGACTTTC
CDR3aa: CASSLADISGANVLTF

abundance: many
v_gene: TRBV5-1
d_gene: .
j_gene: TRBJ2-3
CDR3nt: TGCGCCAGCAGCTTGAGTGACCCCCAGTCAGATACGCAGTATTTT
CDR3aa: CASSLSDPQSDTQYF

abundance: .
v_gene: TRBV4-3
d_gene: .
j_gene: TRBJ1-2
CDR3nt: TGCGCCAGCAGCCCCCAAGCCGCCGTTATGTATGGCTACACCTTC
CDR3aa: CASSPQAAVMYGYTF

abundance: .
v_gene: TRBV29-1
d_gene: .
j_gene: TRBJ2-3
CDR3nt: TGCAGCGTTACAGGGGGTAGTAGCGGGAGAGACTACTATACGCAGTATTTT
CDR3aa: CSVTGGSSGRDYYTQYF

abundance: few
v_gene: TRBV7-9
d_gene: .
j_gene: TRBJ2-7
CDR3nt: TGTGCCAGCAGCTTAGGGGTCGTACCCTACGAGCAGTACTTC
CDR3aa: CASSLGVVPYEQYF

abundance: few
v_gene: TRBV25-1
d_gene: TRBD1
j_gene: TRBJ2-7
CDR3nt: TGTGCCAGCAGTGAATGGACAGGGAGAGGCTACGAGCAGTACTTC
CDR3aa: CASSEWTGRGYEQYF

abundance: few
v_gene: TRBV28
d_gene: TRBD1
j_gene: TRBJ2-4
CDR3nt: TGTGCCAGCAGTGCCCCACAGGGGGACATTCAGTACTTC
CDR3aa: CASSAPQGDIQYF

abundance: .
v_gene: TRBV27
d_gene: TRBD2
j_gene: TRBJ2-7
CDR3nt: TGTGCCAGCAGTCTAGGGACTAGCGGGTCACAGTACTTC
CDR3aa: CASSLGTSGSQYF

abundance: many
v_gene: TRBV27
d_gene: .
j_gene: TRBJ1-6
CDR3nt: TGTGCCAGCAGCCTATTTATCGGTTCACCCCTCCACTTT
CDR3aa: CASSLFIGSPLHF

abundance: few
v_gene: TRBV20-1
d_gene: .
j_gene: TRBJ2-1
CDR3nt: TGCAGTGCTCCTCGTGAGCAGTTCTTC
CDR3aa: CSAPREQFF

abundance: .
v_gene: TRBV5-1
d_gene: .
j_gene: TRBJ1-6
CDR3nt: TGCGCCAGCTCCGGCATGGACTCACCCCTCCACTTT
CDR3aa: CASSGMDSPLHF

abundance: .
v_gene: TRBV7-2
d_gene: .
j_gene: TRBJ2-6
CDR3nt: TGTGCCAGCAGCTTAGTGGCGTCTGGGGCCAACGTCCTGACTTTC
CDR3aa: CASSLVASGANVLTF

abundance: .
v_gene: TRBV24-1
d_gene: .
j_gene: TRBJ2-7
CDR3nt: TGTGCCACCAGTGATTTATACTCCTACGAGCAGTACTTC
CDR3aa: CATSDLYSYEQYF

abundance: few
v_gene: TRBV5-6
d_gene: .
j_gene: TRBJ1-1
CDR3nt: TGTGCCAGCAGCGGACTCTCCGGGCCTTCGGAAGCTTTCTTT
CDR3aa: CASSGLSGPSEAFF

abundance: .
v_gene: TRBV20-1
d_gene: .
j_gene: TRBJ2-1
CDR3nt: TGCAGTGCTAGCTCCGACCCAGCCCGGCAACCTGAGCAGTTCTTC
CDR3aa: CSASSDPARQPEQFF

abundance: few
v_gene: TRBV20-1
d_gene: .
j_gene: TRBJ2-5
CDR3nt: TGCAGTGCTAGAACTCCCGACAGGGAGACCCAGTACTTC
CDR3aa: CSARTPDRETQYF

abundance: .
v_gene: TRBV11-2
d_gene: TRBD1
j_gene: TRBJ2-1
CDR3nt: TGTGCCAGCAGCTTCTTCGGACAGGGGGGGGGTGAGCAGTTCTTC
CDR3aa: CASSFFGQGGGEQFF

abundance: .
v_gene: TRBV11-2
d_gene: TRBD2
j_gene: TRBJ2-7
CDR3nt: TGTGCCAGCAGCTCCCCGGCTAGCGGCCAAATCTCCTACGAGCAGTACTTC
CDR3aa: CASSSPASGQISYEQYF

abundance: .
v_gene: TRBV6-2/TRBV6-3
d_gene: .
j_gene: TRBJ2-7
CDR3nt: TGTGCCAGCAGTAAGCTCTACGAGCAGTACTTC
CDR3aa: CASSKLYEQYF

abundance: .
v_gene: TRBV5-5
d_gene: TRBD2
j_gene: TRBJ2-3
CDR3nt: TGTGCCAGCAGCGCAGGACTAGCGGGGAATACAGATACGCAGTATTTT
CDR3aa: CASSAGLAGNTDTQYF

abundance: .
v_gene: TRBV12-3/TRBV12-4
d_gene: .
j_gene: TRBJ2-4
CDR3nt: TGTGCCAGCAGTTTTTCCAGGACCGACAATAAGGACATTCAGTACTTC
CDR3aa: CASSFSRTDNKDIQYF

abundance: many
v_gene: TRBV7-2
d_gene: TRBD1
j_gene: TRBJ2-5
CDR3nt: TGTGCCAGCAGCTCCCGTACGGACAGGGGGTTCTTAAAGACCCAGTACTTC
CDR3aa: CASSSRTDRGFLKTQYF

abundance: .
v_gene: TRBV4-3
d_gene: .
j_gene: TRBJ2-3
CDR3nt: TGCGCCAGCAGCCAAGAGTCCCCGGGCCCCATGAATACGCAGTATTTT
CDR3aa: CASSQESPGPMNTQYF

abundance: few
v_gene: TRBV29-1
d_gene: .
j_gene: TRBJ2-2
CDR3nt: TGCAGCGTTACCGCTTCGGGCGGGGAGCTGTTTTTT
CDR3aa: CSVTASGGELFF